A selection of T cell receptor beta chains follows, all from one sample in a study of blood T cell repertoires in COVID-19. This table comes from immunoSEQ multiplex PCR, and its TCRdb copy is limited to in-frame clones, with some not included. Among some 280,000 clones, about 88% were seen once, and the ten largest hold about an eighth. Material for sequencing was peripheral blood. The origin of the receptors is an older woman with acute or convalescent COVID-19. The CDR3 runs from the conserved cysteine through the conserved F or W. The size entry is marked missing in some rows and otherwise reads once, few, many or a size class.

V gene: TRBV12-3/TRBV12-4; J gene: TRBJ1-2; clone size: NA; CDR3 protein: CASRAANYGYTF
V gene: TRBV9; J gene: TRBJ1-3; clone size: NA; CDR3 protein: CASSRGQGGNTIYF
V gene: TRBV11-2; J gene: TRBJ2-3; clone size: NA; CDR3 protein: CASSAFRGRRASTDTQYF
V gene: TRBV21-1; J gene: TRBJ2-5; clone size: NA; CDR3 protein: CASSKYRGSVGETQYF
V gene: TRBV10-3; J gene: TRBJ2-2; clone size: NA; CDR3 protein: CAISPPGQGVTGELFF
V gene: TRBV5-1; J gene: TRBJ2-1; clone size: NA; CDR3 protein: CASSLDSGSDEQFF
V gene: TRBV15; J gene: TRBJ1-6; clone size: NA; CDR3 protein: CATSRGSGTGTSPLHF
V gene: TRBV6-4; J gene: TRBJ2-3; clone size: NA; CDR3 protein: CASSDTGYSTDTQYF
V gene: TRBV6-5; J gene: TRBJ2-2; clone size: NA; CDR3 protein: CAIRAGLNTGELFF
V gene: TRBV6-5; J gene: TRBJ1-2; clone size: once; CDR3 protein: CASSYAIGYGYTF
V gene: TRBV2; J gene: TRBJ1-1; clone size: NA; CDR3 protein: CASTVQGPMNTEAFF
V gene: TRBV25-1; J gene: TRBJ1-2; clone size: NA; CDR3 protein: CASSLQGALGYTF
V gene: TRBV6-5; J gene: TRBJ1-5; clone size: NA; CDR3 protein: CASSYDRVARGQPQHF
V gene: TRBV9; J gene: TRBJ2-5; clone size: NA; CDR3 protein: CASSVSSGGQGETQYF
V gene: TRBV9; J gene: TRBJ2-3; clone size: NA; CDR3 protein: CASSISGSTDTQYF
V gene: TRBV7-2; J gene: TRBJ2-5; clone size: NA; CDR3 protein: CASSLVQIQGETQYF
V gene: TRBV29-1; J gene: TRBJ1-1; clone size: once; CDR3 protein: CSGDSDLF
V gene: TRBV2; J gene: TRBJ2-3; clone size: NA; CDR3 protein: CASSEVPSGGASQYF
V gene: TRBV11-2; J gene: TRBJ2-7; clone size: NA; CDR3 protein: CASSPGDSAYEQYF
V gene: TRBV5-6; J gene: TRBJ2-3; clone size: NA; CDR3 protein: CASTRRGQDTQYF
V gene: TRBV6-2/TRBV6-3; J gene: TRBJ2-1; clone size: NA; CDR3 protein: CASSYGPRVNEQFF
V gene: TRBV6-5; J gene: TRBJ1-2; clone size: once; CDR3 protein: CASTTGGRYGYTF
V gene: TRBV6-5; J gene: TRBJ1-1; clone size: NA; CDR3 protein: CASSYRRDKNTEAFF
V gene: TRBV27; J gene: TRBJ2-1; clone size: few; CDR3 protein: CASSPRGLAGGPNRYNEQFF
V gene: TRBV7-2; J gene: TRBJ1-5; clone size: NA; CDR3 protein: CASSPWTGDQPQHF
V gene: TRBV5-1; J gene: TRBJ1-1; clone size: once; CDR3 protein: CASSRYQDLNTEAFF
V gene: TRBV9; J gene: TRBJ2-7; clone size: NA; CDR3 protein: CASSVVSGYEQYF
V gene: TRBV13; J gene: TRBJ1-1; clone size: NA; CDR3 protein: CASSPSGTRGEAFF
V gene: TRBV14; J gene: TRBJ1-6; clone size: NA; CDR3 protein: CASSQTRRGESPLHF
V gene: TRBV10-3; J gene: TRBJ1-1; clone size: NA; CDR3 protein: CAISGDSEAFF
V gene: TRBV27; J gene: TRBJ1-5; clone size: NA; CDR3 protein: CASSLRQSNQPQHF
V gene: TRBV28; J gene: TRBJ1-5; clone size: NA; CDR3 protein: CASSPDATGNQPQHF
V gene: TRBV21-1; J gene: TRBJ2-7; clone size: NA; CDR3 protein: CASSKQTAQRPSPSYEQYF
V gene: TRBV4-2; J gene: TRBJ1-2; clone size: NA; CDR3 protein: CASSQDLETGYGYTF
V gene: TRBV5-4; J gene: TRBJ2-7; clone size: NA; CDR3 protein: CASSLEARTGEQYF
V gene: TRBV21-1; J gene: TRBJ2-7; clone size: NA; CDR3 protein: CARAPGLPYEQYF